This is a list of T cell receptor beta chains from one sample in a study of T cells expressing NK-cell markers. TCRdb re-analyzed the 5' RACE reads; it lists each CDR3 protein once, without DNA. This table lists about 550,000 distinct CDR3 sequences. The sample taken for sequencing was blood T cells: a sorted CD56 or NKG2C T cell subset, CD4+ or CD8+ T cells, or bulk PBMC T cells (not recorded which). These receptors all come from a man aged 18-30 years in good health. Each CDR3 is given with its conserved first and last residue.

cdr3_aa: CASSLAWEQFF
j_call: TRBJ2-1
v_call: TRBV12-3/TRBV12-4

cdr3_aa: CASKQGASETQYF
j_call: TRBJ2-5
v_call: TRBV5-6

cdr3_aa: CASSSDRGQGIRAFF
j_call: TRBJ1-1
v_call: TRBV7-6

cdr3_aa: CASSPTGTGGVDEQYF
j_call: TRBJ2-7
v_call: TRBV18

cdr3_aa: CASSRPVGRESGSEQEQFF
j_call: TRBJ2-1
v_call: TRBV5-1

cdr3_aa: CASITGGYGYTF
j_call: TRBJ1-2
v_call: TRBV6-6

cdr3_aa: CSVGERLAQTNEQFF
j_call: TRBJ2-1
v_call: TRBV29-1

cdr3_aa: CATSRDDTGELFF
j_call: TRBJ2-2
v_call: TRBV15

cdr3_aa: CASSFNEFSSYNEQFF
j_call: TRBJ2-1
v_call: TRBV7-9

cdr3_aa: CASSRGPSATGELFF
j_call: TRBJ2-2
v_call: TRBV4-1

cdr3_aa: CSARSSGLAIGEQFF
j_call: TRBJ2-1
v_call: TRBV20-1

cdr3_aa: CASSRKNTQYF
j_call: TRBJ2-5
v_call: TRBV7-2

cdr3_aa: CASSSQGTYEQYF
j_call: TRBJ2-7
v_call: TRBV3-1

cdr3_aa: CASSSDRDGPGELFF
j_call: TRBJ2-2
v_call: TRBV12-3/TRBV12-4

cdr3_aa: CASSFSPFTDEQFF
j_call: TRBJ2-1
v_call: TRBV12-3/TRBV12-4

cdr3_aa: CSARDAGAAETQYF
j_call: TRBJ2-5
v_call: TRBV20-1

cdr3_aa: CSAPSGGSGDTQYF
j_call: TRBJ2-3
v_call: TRBV20-1

cdr3_aa: CASSPLGQNTGELFF
j_call: TRBJ2-2
v_call: TRBV18

cdr3_aa: CASRPYLSGNEQFF
j_call: TRBJ2-1
v_call: TRBV5-6

cdr3_aa: CASSQLRDSYGYTF
j_call: TRBJ1-2
v_call: TRBV12-3/TRBV12-4

cdr3_aa: CASSFRPSSYEQYF
j_call: TRBJ2-7
v_call: TRBV27

cdr3_aa: CASSFSGRFTGELFF
j_call: TRBJ2-2
v_call: TRBV11-2

cdr3_aa: CASSSDSPYNEQFF
j_call: TRBJ2-1
v_call: TRBV5-8

cdr3_aa: CATSDPSGGGIDTQYF
j_call: TRBJ2-3
v_call: TRBV24-1

cdr3_aa: CASSARPADTQYF
j_call: TRBJ2-3
v_call: TRBV5-6

cdr3_aa: CASSPGQGPHQPQHF
j_call: TRBJ1-5
v_call: TRBV5-1

cdr3_aa: CASSFRQGHSPLHF
j_call: TRBJ1-6
v_call: TRBV12-3/TRBV12-4

cdr3_aa: CASSLIAPFGPSTEAFF
j_call: TRBJ1-1
v_call: TRBV12-3/TRBV12-4

cdr3_aa: CSVAGDTDEQYF
j_call: TRBJ2-7
v_call: TRBV29-1

cdr3_aa: CSVGVRNRGPYEQYF
j_call: TRBJ2-7
v_call: TRBV29-1

cdr3_aa: CSVARPGSQAFF
j_call: TRBJ1-1
v_call: TRBV29-1

cdr3_aa: CASSKGQTHNEQFF
j_call: TRBJ2-1
v_call: TRBV18

cdr3_aa: CASRSPADFNEKLFF
j_call: TRBJ1-4
v_call: TRBV4-2

cdr3_aa: CASGTRGTMNTGELFF
j_call: TRBJ2-2
v_call: TRBV12-3/TRBV12-4

cdr3_aa: CASSLVGTSGVYNEQFF
j_call: TRBJ2-1
v_call: TRBV5-5

cdr3_aa: CSVEDRGGQTYEQYF
j_call: TRBJ2-7
v_call: TRBV29-1

cdr3_aa: CATSSQPGQGGDEQFF
j_call: TRBJ2-1
v_call: TRBV15

cdr3_aa: CASSYVPLLSSYNEQFF
j_call: TRBJ2-1
v_call: TRBV6-5

cdr3_aa: CASSQDRASYEQYF
j_call: TRBJ2-7
v_call: TRBV6-2/TRBV6-3

cdr3_aa: CASSFPPQREYTGELFF
j_call: TRBJ2-2
v_call: TRBV2

cdr3_aa: CSVGTVRGYTF
j_call: TRBJ1-2
v_call: TRBV29-1

cdr3_aa: CASSLQTSWGETQYF
j_call: TRBJ2-5
v_call: TRBV5-1

cdr3_aa: CASSSLLATSTDTQYF
j_call: TRBJ2-3
v_call: TRBV11-2

cdr3_aa: CASRSFLGTVRGETQYF
j_call: TRBJ2-5
v_call: TRBV5-1

cdr3_aa: CASRSFRVTNEKLFF
j_call: TRBJ1-4
v_call: TRBV6-8

cdr3_aa: CASIPDIGVGDIQYF
j_call: TRBJ2-4
v_call: TRBV21-1

cdr3_aa: CASSLGGASTDTQYF
j_call: TRBJ2-3
v_call: TRBV11-2

cdr3_aa: CAISDPWNSDSGELFF
j_call: TRBJ2-2
v_call: TRBV10-3

cdr3_aa: CASRFRGLGEDTQYF
j_call: TRBJ2-3
v_call: TRBV12-3/TRBV12-4

cdr3_aa: CSAPTLRGRIAFF
j_call: TRBJ1-1
v_call: TRBV20-1

cdr3_aa: CASSRMPQSSGNTIYF
j_call: TRBJ1-3
v_call: TRBV12-3/TRBV12-4